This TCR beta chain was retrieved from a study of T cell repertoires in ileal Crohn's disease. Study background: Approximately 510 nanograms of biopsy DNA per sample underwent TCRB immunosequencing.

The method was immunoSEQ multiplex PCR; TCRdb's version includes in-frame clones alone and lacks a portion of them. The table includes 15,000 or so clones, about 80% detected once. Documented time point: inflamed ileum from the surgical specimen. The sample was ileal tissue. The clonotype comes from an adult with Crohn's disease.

CDR3 coding DNA: TGTGCCAGCAGTAAGATTGAAAAACTGTTTTTT. Translating it yields CASSKIEKLFF. The rearrangement uses TRBV2 and TRBJ1-4; D is ambiguous. This CDR3 is 11 amino acids long. V was clipped by 5 bases and J by 7 bases, with 5 bases between them. Germline CDR1 reads SNHLY; CDR2 reads FYNNEI. The full variable domain, rest sourced from reference TRBV2 and TRBJ1-4, is EPEVTQTPSHQVTQMGQEVILRCVPISNHLYFYWYRQILGQKVEFLVSFYNNEISEKSEIFDDQFSVERPDGSNFTLKIRSTKLEDSAMYFCASSKIEKLFFGSGTQLSVL.